This T cell receptor beta chain was documented in a study of cytomegalovirus exposure and HLA in healthy donors. The study's findings and limits: High specificity and sensitivity for cytomegalovirus status were reported for the classifier. Three chains linked to CMV were shown in vitro to be specific for CMV antigens.

Assay used: immunoSEQ multiplex PCR; TCRdb lists only in-frame clones, some missing. The sample includes about 150,000 clones, 70% to 90% of them seen just once. Concerning this clone: Its specificity is unknown.

CDR1 is MGHDK and CDR2 is SYGVNS in the germline V gene. The germline V and J ends were trimmed by 2 bases and 5 bases, with 10 bases remaining between them. The CDR3 extends over 13 amino acids. Material: PBMCs. The V gene is TRBV25-1, the J gene TRBJ2-7; tentative D call: TRBD1 (5 bases). This receptor was identified in a woman under 30 in good health and CMV-seropositive. CDR3 nucleotide sequence: TGTGCCAGCAGTGAAGGCAGGGAAAACGAGCAGTACTTC. Its translation: CASSEGRENEQYF.